Presented here are 32 T cell receptor beta chains from one specimen sequenced in a study of cytomegalovirus exposure and HLA in healthy donors. PCR was performed using 60 Vbeta and 13 Jbeta primers. TCRdb keeps only in-frame clones here, not all; method: immunoSEQ multiplex PCR. Here the sample spans under 150,000 clones, 80% to 90% being singletons. The specimen sequenced was PBMCs. The source is a woman in her thirties in good health and CMV-seronegative.

This rearrangement joins TRBV9 to TRBJ2-7; TRBD1 matches at 11 bases. The CDR3 runs 14 residues. The V gene's germline CDR1 is SGDLS and CDR2 YYNGEE. Germline trimming cut 2 bases from V and 9 bases from J; bases unmatched to any gene: 7. The CDR3 here is CASSVRDRGLVQYF. In DNA form, the CDR3 reads TGTGCCAGCAGCGTCCGGGACAGGGGGTTGGTGCAGTACTTC.

The rearrangement uses TRBV5-8 and TRBJ2-1, with 11 positions matching TRBD2. The V gene end was trimmed by 1 base and the J gene end by 13 bases; junction bases not matched to a gene: 7. This CDR3 spans 14 amino acids. Looked up from germline, CDR1 is SGHTS and CDR2 is YDEGEE. Here the CDR3 reads CASSLFSGGADQFF. In DNA form, the CDR3 reads TGTGCCAGCAGCTTGTTTAGCGGGGGGGCAGACCAGTTCTTC.

This rearrangement joins TRBV4-3 to TRBJ1-4; D gene ambiguous. Trimming pared 4 bases from V and 4 bases from J, leaving 7 bases between. CDR3 length: 13 residues. Germline V gene data show CDR1 as LGHNA and CDR2 as YSLEER. The CDR3 sequence is CASSLQFNEKLFF. The CDR3 bases are TGCGCCAGCAGCCTACAGTTTAATGAAAAACTGTTTTTT.

The CDR3 region has the DNA TGTGCCAGTAGTCCTGGACAGATATTGAGCTCCTACAATGAGCAGTTCTTC. It encodes CASSPGQILSSYNEQFF. V usage is TRBV19 and J usage is TRBJ2-1, with D possibly being TRBD1 (6 bases). V lost 5 bases and J lost 0, with 17 bases in between. CDR3 length: 17 residues. Germline CDR1 and CDR2: LNHDA and SQIVND (reference sequence).

The chain employs TRBV2 and TRBJ2-7; TRBD1 matches at 7 bases. The V segment lost 5 bases and the J segment 0 bases; nucleotides outside the gene matches: 7. The germline V gene encodes CDR1 SNHLY and CDR2 FYNNEI. This CDR3 has 15 residues. For the CDR3, the DNA is TGTGCCAGCAGTCCTTCGACAGGGAGCTCCTACGAGCAGTACTTC. Protein product: CASSPSTGSSYEQYF.

The V call is TRBV15, the J call TRBJ2-3; no clear D gene. V lost 2 bases and J 1 base, leaving 4 bases between the germline ends. The CDR3 is made up of 13 amino acids. Germline CDR1 reads LNHNV; CDR2 reads YYDKDF (reference sequence). The CDR3 sequence is CATSRSGTDTQYF. The CDR3 nucleotides are TGTGCCACCAGCAGATCAGGCACAGATACGCAGTATTTT. The full variable domain, completed using reference TRBV15 and TRBJ2-3, is DAMVIQNPRYQVTQFGKPVTLSCSQTLNHNVMYWYQQKSSQAPKLLFHYYDKDFNNEADTPDNFQSRRPNTSFCFLDIRSPGLGDTAMYLCATSRSGTDTQYFGPGTRLTVL.

The chain has TRBV29-1 and TRBJ1-1; TRBD1 might be the D (6 bases). The CDR3 totals 13 residues. V lost 4 bases, J lost 0 bases, and 9 bases lay in between. Germline assignment: CDR1 SQVTM and CDR2 ANQGSEA. CDR3 sequence (DNA): TGCAGCGTTGCCCAGGGGATGAACACTGAAGCTTTCTTT. It specifies CSVAQGMNTEAFF.

The rearrangement uses TRBV2 and TRBJ2-2; TRBD2 agrees at 7 bases. Germline trimming cut 3 bases from V and 5 bases from J; bases unmatched to any gene: 12. The CDR3 consists of 17 residues. Germline V CDR1 and CDR2: SNHLY, FYNNEI. The CDR3 loop reads CASSEGSSGWGTGELFF. CDR3 nucleotides: TGTGCCAGCAGTGAGGGTTCTAGCGGCTGGGGGACCGGGGAGCTGTTTTTT.

The chain joins TRBV7-2 to TRBJ2-2; 14 nucleotides match TRBD2. The CDR3 is made up of 16 amino acids. The V and J ends lost 4 bases and 6 bases, in that order; junction bases with no gene match: 4. Germline CDR1 reads SGHTA; CDR2 reads FQGNSA. The CDR3 bases are TGTGCCAGCAGCTCCGGACTAGCGGGGGGATCCGGGGAGCTGTTTTTT. The encoded protein is CASSSGLAGGSGELFF. The whole variable domain, filled in from reference TRBV7-2 and TRBJ2-2, reads GAGVSQSPSNKVTEKGKDVELRCDPISGHTALYWYRQSLGQGLEFLIYFQGNSAPDKSGLPSDRFSAERTGGSVSTLTIQRTQQEDSAVYLCASSSGLAGGSGELFFGEGSRLTVL.

This clone was picked up a small number of times. This chain connects TRBV5-6 to TRBJ1-4; 7 bases match TRBD1. CDR3 size: 15 residues. The trim removed 1 base at V and 8 bases at J, leaving 8 bases unmatched. Per the germline V gene, CDR1 is SGHDT and CDR2 is YYEEEE. CDR3 protein: CASSLIETGKEKLFF. In nucleotides, the CDR3 is TGTGCCAGCAGCTTGATAGAGACAGGGAAGGAAAAACTGTTTTTT.

This chain uses TRBV6-5 with TRBJ1-2; D is unclear. CDR3 size: 16 residues. Germline CDR1 MNHEY, CDR2 SVGAGI. V lost 0 bases, J lost 7 bases, and 18 bases lay in between. Here the CDR3 DNA reads TGTGCCAGCAGTTACTCGGCAGGCGACCTCTTTGGTGGCTACACCTTC. This sequence encodes CASSYSAGDLFGGYTF.

This chain joins TRBV11-3 and TRBJ2-2; a possible D gene is TRBD2 (5 bases). V was trimmed by 4 bases and J by 4 bases, leaving 13 bases between them. Per the germline V gene, CDR1 is SGHNT and CDR2 is YENEEA. The CDR3 spans 15 residues. Written as DNA, the CDR3 is TGTGCCAGCAGCTCGGCGGGTAGCAGCACCGGGGAGCTGTTTTTT. As protein: CASSSAGSSTGELFF.

The chain recombines TRBV10-3 with TRBJ2-1; a weak D match, TRBD1 (5 bases). V lost 8 bases and J lost 0, with 11 bases in between. The CDR3 runs 14 residues. Germline CDR1 and CDR2: ENHRY and SYGVKD. This chain's CDR3 is CAIAYDSSYNEQFF. CDR3 coding DNA: TGTGCCATCGCTTACGACAGCTCCTACAATGAGCAGTTCTTC.

The rearrangement links TRBV4-1 to TRBJ1-2; D ambiguous. V was pared by 1 base and J by 4 bases, with 13 bases between. The CDR3 is 15 residues long. The germline gives CDR1 MGHRA, CDR2 YSYEKL. The CDR3 sequence: CASSQGSRDSYGYTF. The CDR3 bases are TGCGCCAGCAGCCAAGGCAGCAGAGACTCCTATGGCTACACCTTC.

The chain is built from TRBV29-1 and TRBJ2-5; D is unresolved. The V end was cut by 7 bases, the J end by 7 bases, with 28 bases between. Germline CDR1 and CDR2: SQVTM and ANQGSEA. The CDR3 contains 16 residues. CDR3 DNA: TGCAGCGGGGTACTTATGGGCAGGAATGCCCGGCGGACCCAGTACTTC. Translation: CSGVLMGRNARRTQYF. The entire variable domain, with the rest obtained from reference TRBV29-1 and TRBJ2-5, is as follows: SAVISQKPSRDICQRGTSLTIQCQVDSQVTMMFWYRQQPGQSLTLIATANQGSEATYESGFVIDKFPISRPNLTFSTLTVSNMSPEDSSIYLCSGVLMGRNARRTQYFGPGTRLLVL.

The gene calls are TRBV15 and TRBJ2-7; D perhaps matches TRBD1 (5 bases). V lost 0 bases and J lost 3, with 18 bases in between. The CDR3 extends over 17 amino acids. Germline-derived CDR1 and CDR2 are LNHNV and YYDKDF (reference sequence). CDR3 bases: TGTGCCACCAGCAGAGATCGAGTCCCTATGGGGCTCTACGAGCAGTACTTC. Its protein is CATSRDRVPMGLYEQYF.

The chain has TRBV7-9 and TRBJ2-1; 9 positions agree with TRBD1. Germline values: CDR1 SEHNR, CDR2 FQNEAQ (reference sequence). V lost 5 bases, J lost 9 bases, and 11 bases stayed unmatched. The CDR3 covers 15 residues. Here the CDR3 reads CASSTGQGYSGEQFF. In DNA form, the CDR3 reads TGTGCCAGCAGCACCGGACAGGGGTATTCGGGTGAGCAGTTCTTC.

V gene TRBV28 combines with J gene TRBJ2-3; D remains unclear. Trimming removed 4 bases at V and 2 bases at J, with 19 bases between. The CDR3 loop spans 17 amino acids. CDR1 MDHEN and CDR2 SYDVKM come from the germline V gene. The DNA of the CDR3 is TGTGCCAGCAGTTCAATCCAGATAGCAGCGAACACAGATACGCAGTATTTT. Amino acids: CASSSIQIAANTDTQYF. The complete variable domain, with remaining parts taken from reference TRBV28 and TRBJ2-3, reads DVKVTQSSRYLVKRTGEKVFLECVQDMDHENMFWYRQDPGLGLRLIYFSYDVKMKEKGDIPEGYSVSREKKERFSLILESASTNQTSMYLCASSSIQIAANTDTQYFGPGTRLTVL.

V usage is TRBV18 and J usage is TRBJ1-1; D call uncertain. V lost 6 bases and J lost 1, with 18 bases in between. Germline V gene lookup returns CDR1 KGHSH and CDR2 LQKENI. This CDR3 has 16 amino acids. The CDR3 here is CASSLIAGTANTEAFF. The CDR3 DNA follows: TGTGCCAGCTCTCTCATAGCCGGCACTGCGAACACTGAAGCTTTCTTT.

The V and J genes are TRBV7-9 and TRBJ2-1; tentatively, D is TRBD2 (7 bases). V dropped 1 base and J dropped 3 bases, with 22 bases sitting between them. Per germline, CDR1 SEHNR and CDR2 FQNEAQ (reference sequence). This CDR3 contains 19 residues. As DNA, the CDR3 is TGTGCCAGCAGCTTAGTGTTGGACCCGGGGGGCGTAGGCTACAATGAGCAGTTCTTC. It codes for CASSLVLDPGGVGYNEQFF.

The V call is TRBV7-3, the J call TRBJ2-2, with 12 bases aligning to TRBD2. The CDR3 runs to 20 residues. V shed 4 bases, J shed 3 bases, and the junction held 15 bases outside the gene matches. Germline CDR1 reads SGHTA; CDR2 reads FQGTGA. The CDR3 sequence is CASSSLPLAGGPTDTGELFF. The CDR3 DNA is TGTGCCAGCAGCTCCCTCCCCCTAGCGGGAGGGCCGACGGACACCGGGGAGCTGTTTTTT.

This chain joins TRBV6-5 and TRBJ1-4; 7 bases match TRBD1. Germline V gives CDR1 MNHEY, CDR2 SVGAGI. The trim removed 6 bases at V and 7 bases at J, leaving 11 bases unmatched. There are 15 residues in the CDR3. The CDR3 DNA is TGTGCCAGCAGCCGTGATCTGGGACAGTCTGAAAAACTGTTTTTT. Its translation is CASSRDLGQSEKLFF.

The chain links TRBV7-9 to TRBJ1-2; 7 positions match TRBD1. The CDR3 extends over 17 amino acids. Looked up from germline, CDR1 is SEHNR and CDR2 is FQNEAQ (reference sequence). With 5 bases clipped from V and 2 bases from J, the junction kept 14 bases outside the gene matches. The CDR3 reads CASSGHRGNPSNYGYTF. In nucleotides, the CDR3 is TGTGCCAGCAGCGGTCACAGGGGAAATCCTTCGAACTATGGCTACACCTTC.

The rearrangement joins TRBV15 to TRBJ2-7, with 8 bases aligning to TRBD1. V lost 4 bases, J lost 2 bases, and 13 bases stayed unmatched. CDR3 size: 17 residues. Germline V gene data show CDR1 as LNHNV and CDR2 as YYDKDF (reference sequence). DNA of the CDR3: TGTGCCACCAGCACCGCCGGACAGGGTAAAGGGACCTACGAGCAGTACTTC. Amino acid sequence: CATSTAGQGKGTYEQYF. Full variable domain (missing parts from reference TRBV15 and TRBJ2-7): DAMVIQNPRYQVTQFGKPVTLSCSQTLNHNVMYWYQQKSSQAPKLLFHYYDKDFNNEADTPDNFQSRRPNTSFCFLDIRSPGLGDTAMYLCATSTAGQGKGTYEQYFGPGTRLTVT.

The rearrangement joins TRBV19 to TRBJ1-5, with TRBD1 matching 7 bases. The junction had 1 base not matched to a gene; V was cut back by 7 bases and J by 4 bases. Germline lookup yields CDR1 LNHDA and CDR2 SQIVND (reference sequence). The length of the CDR3 is 12 residues. The CDR3 region is CASKGANQPQHF. The CDR3 DNA reads TGTGCCAGTAAGGGGGCGAATCAGCCCCAGCATTTT.

The chain carries TRBV19 and TRBJ2-2; D is perhaps TRBD2 (5 bases). Germline CDR1 is LNHDA and CDR2 is SQIVND (reference sequence). Deletions cut 7 bases from V and 6 bases from J, with 12 bases between. The CDR3 totals 13 residues. This CDR3 reads CASKGPGAGELFF. DNA of the CDR3: TGTGCCAGTAAAGGGCCCGGGGCCGGGGAGCTGTTTTTT.

J is TRBJ2-5 and V is TRBV30, with 11 bases that match TRBD2. The CDR3 spans 15 residues. Germline-derived CDR1 and CDR2 are GTSNPN and SVGIG (reference sequence). The V and J ends lost 1 base and 1 base, in that order; junction bases with no gene match: 2. As DNA, the CDR3 is TGTGCCTGGAGTGCCCTAGCGGGAGGCCAAGAGACCCAGTACTTC. This encodes CAWSALAGGQETQYF.

CDR3 sequence reads: CASSSVIRGVYGYTF. The CDR3 DNA follows: TGTGCCAGCAGTTCCGTGATCCGGGGAGTCTATGGCTACACCTTC. The chain joins TRBV28 to TRBJ1-2; no reliable D call. The CDR3 is made up of 15 amino acids. Deletions cut 4 bases from V and 4 bases from J, with 16 bases between. The germline gives CDR1 MDHEN, CDR2 SYDVKM.

The CDR3 reads CASKTGEYTDTQYF. The CDR3 bases are TGTGCCAGCAAGACAGGGGAGTACACAGATACGCAGTATTTT. The chain employs TRBV6-6 and TRBJ2-3, with TRBD1 matching over 8 bases. CDR1 MNHNY and CDR2 SVGAGI come from the germline V gene (reference sequence). Trimming removed 7 bases from V and 2 bases from J; junction bases left unmatched: 5. This CDR3 region has 14 residues.

The chain has TRBV6-5 and TRBJ2-5; 9 nucleotides align to TRBD1. Gene TRBJ2-7 matches the end of the DNA better, so the J call may be wrong. CDR1 and CDR2 (germline): MNHEY, SVGAGI. The CDR3 spans 15 residues. In nucleotides, the CDR3 is TGTGCCAGCAGTTACTCTCCGGGACAGGGCTACGAGCAGTACTTC. Translating it yields CASSYSPGQGYEQYF.

The CDR3 region has the DNA TGTGCCAGCAGCTCCCAACCCGGGGCGGGAGGGAGCACAGATACGCAGTATTTT. The encoded protein is CASSSQPGAGGSTDTQYF. V usage is TRBV7-9 and J usage is TRBJ2-3; 9 nucleotides align to TRBD2. Germline lookup yields CDR1 SEHNR and CDR2 FQNEAQ (reference sequence). This CDR3 contains 18 residues. The trim removed 4 bases at V and 0 bases at J, leaving 11 bases unmatched. The full variable domain, completed using reference TRBV7-9 and TRBJ2-3, is DTGVSQNPRHKITKRGQNVTFRCDPISEHNRLYWYRQTLGQGPEFLTYFQNEAQLEKSRLLSDRFSAERPKGSFSTLEIQRTEQGDSAMYLCASSSQPGAGGSTDTQYFGPGTRLTVL.

This chain uses TRBV28 with TRBJ2-7, with TRBD2 matching 12 bases. The V gene's germline CDR1 is MDHEN and CDR2 SYDVKM. The CDR3 runs 15 residues. V was clipped by 8 bases and J by 5 bases; unmatched bases: 10. The DNA for the CDR3 is TGTGCCAGCGCAAGACTAGCGGGGGCTCGAAACGAGCAGTACTTC. The encoded protein is CASARLAGARNEQYF.